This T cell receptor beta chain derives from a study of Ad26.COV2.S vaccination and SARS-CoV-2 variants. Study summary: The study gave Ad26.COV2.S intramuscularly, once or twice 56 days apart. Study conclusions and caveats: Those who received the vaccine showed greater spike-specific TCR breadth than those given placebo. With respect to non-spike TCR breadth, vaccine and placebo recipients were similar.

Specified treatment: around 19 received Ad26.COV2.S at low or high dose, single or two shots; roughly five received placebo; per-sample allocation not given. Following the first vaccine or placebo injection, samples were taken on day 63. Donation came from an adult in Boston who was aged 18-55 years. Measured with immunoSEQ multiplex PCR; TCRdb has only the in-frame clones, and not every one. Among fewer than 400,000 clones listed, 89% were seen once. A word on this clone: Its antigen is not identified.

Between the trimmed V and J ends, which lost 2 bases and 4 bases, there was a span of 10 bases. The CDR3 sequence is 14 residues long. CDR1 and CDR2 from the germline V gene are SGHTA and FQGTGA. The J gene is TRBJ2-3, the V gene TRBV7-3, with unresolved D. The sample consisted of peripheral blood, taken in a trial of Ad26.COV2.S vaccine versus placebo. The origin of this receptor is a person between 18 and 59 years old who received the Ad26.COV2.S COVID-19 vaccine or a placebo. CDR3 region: CASSLQAASDTQYF. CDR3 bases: TGTGCCAGCAGCTTACAGGCAGCGTCAGATACGCAGTATTTT. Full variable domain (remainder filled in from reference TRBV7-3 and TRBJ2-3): GAGVSQTPSNKVTEKGKYVELRCDPISGHTALYWYRQSLGQGPEFLIYFQGTGAADDSGLPNDRFFAVRPEGSVSTLKIQRTERGDSAVYLCASSLQAASDTQYFGPGTRLTVL.